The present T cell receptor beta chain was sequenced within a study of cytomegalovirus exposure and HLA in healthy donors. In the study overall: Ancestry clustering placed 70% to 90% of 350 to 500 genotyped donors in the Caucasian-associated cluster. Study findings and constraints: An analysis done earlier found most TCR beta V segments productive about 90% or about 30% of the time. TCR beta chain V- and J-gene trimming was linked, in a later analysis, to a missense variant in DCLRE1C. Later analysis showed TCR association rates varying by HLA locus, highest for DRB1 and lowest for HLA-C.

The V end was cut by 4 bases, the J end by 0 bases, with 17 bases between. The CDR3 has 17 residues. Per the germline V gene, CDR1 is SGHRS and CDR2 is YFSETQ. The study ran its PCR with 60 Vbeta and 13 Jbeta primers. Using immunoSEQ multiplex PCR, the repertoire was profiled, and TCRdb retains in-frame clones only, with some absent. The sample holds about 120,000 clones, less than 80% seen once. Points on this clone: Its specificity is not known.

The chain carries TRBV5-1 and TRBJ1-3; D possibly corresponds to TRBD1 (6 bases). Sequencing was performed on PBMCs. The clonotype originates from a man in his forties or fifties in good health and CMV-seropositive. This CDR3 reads CASSPNPQGSSGNTIYF. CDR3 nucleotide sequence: TGCGCCAGCAGCCCGAACCCCCAGGGGAGCTCTGGAAACACCATATATTTT.